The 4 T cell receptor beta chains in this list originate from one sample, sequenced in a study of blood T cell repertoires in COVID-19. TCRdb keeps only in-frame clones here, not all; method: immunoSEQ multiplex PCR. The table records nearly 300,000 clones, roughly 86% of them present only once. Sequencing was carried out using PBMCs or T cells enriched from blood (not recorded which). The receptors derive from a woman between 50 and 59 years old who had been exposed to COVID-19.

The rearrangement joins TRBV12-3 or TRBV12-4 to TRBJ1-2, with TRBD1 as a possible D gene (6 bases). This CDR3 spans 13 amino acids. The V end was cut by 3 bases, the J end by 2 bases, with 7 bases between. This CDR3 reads CASSFRGNYGYTF. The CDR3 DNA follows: TGTGCCAGCAGTTTTAGGGGGAACTATGGCTACACCTTC.

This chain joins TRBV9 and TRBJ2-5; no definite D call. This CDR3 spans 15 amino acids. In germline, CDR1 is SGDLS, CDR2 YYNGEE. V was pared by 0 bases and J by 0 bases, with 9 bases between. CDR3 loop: CASSVGASYQETQYF. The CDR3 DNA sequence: TGTGCCAGCAGCGTAGGAGCCTCCTACCAAGAGACCCAGTACTTC.

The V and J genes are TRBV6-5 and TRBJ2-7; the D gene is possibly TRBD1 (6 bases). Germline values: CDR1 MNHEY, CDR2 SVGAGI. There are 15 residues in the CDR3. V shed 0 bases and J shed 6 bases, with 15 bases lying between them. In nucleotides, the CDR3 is TGTGCCAGCAGTTACTCGACGCAGGGGAGCCGCGAGCAGTACTTC. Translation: CASSYSTQGSREQYF.

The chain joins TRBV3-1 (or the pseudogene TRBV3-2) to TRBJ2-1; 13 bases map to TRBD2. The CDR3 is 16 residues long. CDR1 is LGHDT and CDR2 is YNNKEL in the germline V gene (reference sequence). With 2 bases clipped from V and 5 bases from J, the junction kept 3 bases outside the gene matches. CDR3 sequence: CASSQPLAGGHNEQFF. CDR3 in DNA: TGTGCCAGCAGCCAACCACTAGCGGGGGGGCACAATGAGCAGTTCTTC.